This T cell receptor (beta chain) emerged from a study of blood T cell repertoires in COVID-19. Turning to the study itself: The origin of the acute and convalescent COVID-19 samples was the United States, Italy and Spain. PBMCs, B-cell-depleted T cells, or T cells provided the cDNA or gDNA that made up the material.

This CDR3 has 15 amino acids. Germline CDR1 reads LGHDT; CDR2 reads YNNKEL (reference sequence). V lost 1 base to trimming and J lost 9 bases; unmatched junction nucleotides: 9. This clone has only one observation. Original data processing: How many nucleated cells were present was estimated from reference gene primer amplification. TCRdb's copy holds only in-frame clones and misses some; the assay was immunoSEQ multiplex PCR. Clonal size and the V and J genes are those of that table, whereas D and trimming came from the DNA. The profile covers about 120,000 clones, with 85% to 90% appearing a single time and 25% to 35% taken by the ten largest.

The clonotype was recovered from a woman aged 65 to 85 with acute or convalescent COVID-19. The chain employs TRBV3-1 (or the pseudogene TRBV3-2) and TRBJ2-7, with 10 bases fitting TRBD2. Material for sequencing was peripheral blood. This CDR3 is CASSQAASGGRRQYF. The CDR3, as DNA: TGTGCCAGCAGCCAAGCTGCTAGCGGGGGCCGCCGGCAGTACTTC.